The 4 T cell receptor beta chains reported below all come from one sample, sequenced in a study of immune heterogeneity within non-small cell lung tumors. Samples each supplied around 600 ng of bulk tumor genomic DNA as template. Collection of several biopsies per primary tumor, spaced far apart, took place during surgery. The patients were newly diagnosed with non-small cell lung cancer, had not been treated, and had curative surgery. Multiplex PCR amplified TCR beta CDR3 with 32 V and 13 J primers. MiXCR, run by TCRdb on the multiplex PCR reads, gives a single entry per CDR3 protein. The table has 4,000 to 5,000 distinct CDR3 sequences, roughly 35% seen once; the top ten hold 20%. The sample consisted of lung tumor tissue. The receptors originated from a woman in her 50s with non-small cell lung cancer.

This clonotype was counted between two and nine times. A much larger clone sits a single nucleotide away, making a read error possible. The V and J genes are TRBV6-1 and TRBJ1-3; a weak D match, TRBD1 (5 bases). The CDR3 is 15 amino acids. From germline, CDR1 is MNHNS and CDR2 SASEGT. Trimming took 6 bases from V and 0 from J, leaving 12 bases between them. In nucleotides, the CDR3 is TGTGCCAGCAGCCGGGACGTATACTCTGGAAACACCATATATTTT. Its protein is CASSRDVYSGNTIYF.

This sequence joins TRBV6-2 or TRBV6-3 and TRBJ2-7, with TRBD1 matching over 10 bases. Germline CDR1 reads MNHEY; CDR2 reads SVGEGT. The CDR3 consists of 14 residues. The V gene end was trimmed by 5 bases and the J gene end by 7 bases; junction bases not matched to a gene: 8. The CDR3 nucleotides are TGTGCCAGCAGTGTACGGACAGGGGGATATGAGCAGTACTTC. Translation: CASSVRTGGYEQYF.

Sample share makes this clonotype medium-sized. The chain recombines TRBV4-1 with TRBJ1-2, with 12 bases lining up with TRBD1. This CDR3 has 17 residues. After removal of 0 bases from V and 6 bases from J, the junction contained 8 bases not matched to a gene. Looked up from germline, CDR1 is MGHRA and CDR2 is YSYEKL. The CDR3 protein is CASSQDWGTGGADGYTF. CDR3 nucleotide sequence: TGCGCCAGCAGCCAAGATTGGGGGACAGGGGGCGCGGATGGCTACACCTTC.

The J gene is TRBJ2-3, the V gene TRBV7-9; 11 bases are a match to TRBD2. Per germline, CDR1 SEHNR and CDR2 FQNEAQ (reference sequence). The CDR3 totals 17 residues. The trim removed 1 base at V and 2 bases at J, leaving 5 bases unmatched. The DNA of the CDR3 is TGTGCCAGCAGCTTAGGGGTGACTAGCGGGGACACAGATACGCAGTATTTT. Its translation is CASSLGVTSGDTDTQYF.